The entry below gives a single T cell receptor beta chain sequence along with its context. This receptor's antigen is unknown. The input lacks base qualities; no much larger clone sits a single base away. The data stem from a study of T-cell reconstitution after alpha-beta-depleted transplantation in children (dated by TCRdb to the mid-2010s). Regarding the complete study: T-cell immune reconstitution after TCRalphabeta/CD19-depleted allogeneic hematopoietic cell transplantation in children was quantitatively tracked in the study by means of TCR repertoire profiling. The investigation overall reported the following: The apparently early alphabetaT-cell count recovery about two months after transplant was reportedly dependent on only several hundred rapidly expanded clones derived from non-depleted graft cells. Over subsequent months, a decline in hyperexpanded clone frequencies was noted, and after one year, T-cell counts and TCRbeta diversity were mostly ascribed to newly produced T cells. The high TCRbeta diversity at day 60 in some patients was ascribed to recipient T cells and intrathymic progenitors that had survived conditioning.

V gives up 1 base and J gives up 0 bases, and the segment between their germline ends measures 11 bases. Inclusive of the bounding cysteine and phenylalanine, the CDR3 is 15 residues long. Here the CDR3 DNA is all that survives: 45 bases in frame from base 1. Sequences SGDLS (CDR1) and YYNGEE (CDR2) are obtained from the germline V gene. Libraries were made using PCR. TCRdb records Illumina HiSeq 2500 as the sequencer. Molecular barcoding was employed in the preparation of TCR libraries, with unique molecular identifiers being used to normalize TCRbeta repertoire quantification. TCRdb redid the processing of the public reads, applying fastp at Q25 and MiXCR, and retained in-frame beta chains. Rows are unified per CDR3 protein, each entry keeping the most common DNA and genes. Present in this sample are about 300,000 distinct CDR3 sequences, less than 9.5% of which were seen just once. Around 10% of the sample goes to the ten largest clones.

In light of the paper, this sample's treatment or condition label describes: allogeneic hematopoietic cell transplantation with graft depleted of TCRalphabeta T cells and CD19 B cells. Transplant recipients were children who received TCRalphabeta/CD19-depleted allogeneic hematopoietic cell grafts. This specimen was peripheral blood, taken 360 days after TCRalphabeta/CD19-depleted stem cell transplant. The origin of this receptor is a female patient aged 2-15 years who had a stem cell transplant for Fanconi anemia, so the T cells may come from the graft donor. The chain uses TRBV9 and TRBJ2-7, with the D gene not clear enough to name. The DNA sequence is given as TGTGCCAGCAGCGTAACACCCGACCACTCCTACGAGCAGTACTTC. This is translated as CASSVTPDHSYEQYF.